This T cell receptor beta chain was found in a study of blood T cell repertoires in COVID-19. Germline CDR1 and CDR2: KGHSH and LQKENI. The CDR3 is 17 residues long. The V gene end was trimmed by 2 bases and the J gene end by 4 bases; junction bases not matched to a gene: 11. The table came from immunoSEQ multiplex PCR; TCRdb's copy has only in-frame clones and leaves some out. This table has roughly 200,000 clones, 86% appearing once. This chain joins TRBV18 and TRBJ1-2, with TRBD1 identical over 9 bases. The sequence came from a woman aged 45-65 years in a cohort exposed to, infected with or recovered from COVID-19 (not recorded which). Source material: PBMCs or T cells enriched from blood (not recorded which). The CDR3 coding sequence is TGTGCCAGCTCACCAGGGACAGGGAGTACGTCCTCCTATGGCTACACCTTC. Amino acid sequence: CASSPGTGSTSSYGYTF.